This is a list of T cell receptor beta chains from one sample in a study of blood T cells in healthy people across ages. TCRdb re-called the 5' RACE reads with MiXCR, one entry per CDR3 protein. The data contain roughly 730,000 distinct CDR3 sequences, around 50% of them seen just once; the ten biggest clones take up roughly 25%. Source material: blood. These receptors were collected from a man in his forties in good health. Each CDR3 is given with its conserved first and last residue. D genes are given only for firm matches. Not all rows give a size; the values are once, few, many and, for expanded clones, a class.

len | j_gene | d_gene | abundance | v_gene | CDR3aa | CDR3nt
16 | TRBJ2-3 | NA | NA | TRBV4-3 | CASSQALRGGTDTQYF | TGCGCCAGCAGCCAAGCCCTCCGTGGGGGCACAGATACGCAGTATTTT
18 | TRBJ2-3 | TRBD2 | NA | TRBV7-8 | CASSYGLAGFSSTDTQYF | TGTGCCAGCAGCTACGGACTAGCGGGGTTCTCTAGCACAGATACGCAGTATTTT
11 | TRBJ1-2 | NA | NA | TRBV6-1 | CATRDNYGYTF | TGTGCCACGAGGGATAATTATGGCTACACCTTC
16 | TRBJ2-3 | TRBD2 | NA | TRBV5-1 | CASSTRTSGSTDTQYF | TGCGCCAGCAGCACCCGGACTAGCGGTAGCACAGATACGCAGTATTTT
11 | TRBJ2-3 | NA | NA | TRBV12-5 | CASGPTDTQYF | TGTGCTAGTGGTCCCACAGATACGCAGTATTTT
13 | TRBJ2-1 | NA | NA | TRBV9 | CASSVEGGYEQFF | TGTGCCAGCAGCGTAGAAGGTGGCTATGAGCAGTTCTTC
13 | TRBJ2-7 | TRBD1 | NA | TRBV6-2/TRBV6-3 | CASRSGQTYEQYF | TGTGCCAGCAGGTCGGGACAGACCTACGAGCAGTACTTC
15 | TRBJ2-1 | TRBD2 | NA | TRBV4-1 | CASSPTSARDNEQFF | TGCGCCAGCAGCCCTACTAGCGCAAGAGACAATGAGCAGTTCTTC
17 | TRBJ2-3 | NA | NA | TRBV9 | CASSVTLEGASTDTQYF | TGTGCCAGCAGCGTAACCCTGGAGGGGGCTAGCACAGATACGCAGTATTTT
14 | TRBJ2-5 | NA | few | TRBV7-2 | CASTYYGYQETQYF | TGTGCCAGCACCTACTACGGCTACCAAGAGACCCAGTACTTC
14 | TRBJ2-7 | TRBD2 | few | TRBV7-2 | CASSFSGDNYEQYF | TGTGCCAGCAGCTTTAGCGGGGATAACTACGAGCAGTACTTC
14 | TRBJ2-5 | NA | NA | TRBV7-2 | CASSFWAEQETQYF | TGTGCCAGCAGCTTTTGGGCAGAACAAGAGACCCAGTACTTC
20 | TRBJ2-1 | TRBD2 | few | TRBV10-3 | CAISDLPSGGPTAGFNEQFF | TGTGCCATCAGTGATCTGCCTAGCGGGGGGCCGACTGCGGGTTTCAATGAGCAGTTCTTC
17 | TRBJ2-3 | NA | few | TRBV5-1 | CASSLAVAGTTTYTQYF | TGCGCCAGCAGCTTGGCCGTTGCAGGGACCACCACTTATACGCAGTATTTT
16 | TRBJ2-7 | TRBD1 | few | TRBV27 | CASSLESRQGDREQYF | TGTGCCAGCAGTTTAGAGTCAAGACAGGGGGACCGCGAGCAGTACTTC
14 | TRBJ2-5 | NA | NA | TRBV11-2 | CASSLNPLGETQYF | TGTGCCAGCAGCTTAAACCCTCTTGGAGAGACCCAGTACTTC
12 | TRBJ1-2 | NA | many | TRBV3-1 | CASSQGLYGYTF | TGTGCCAGCAGCCAAGGACTCTATGGCTACACCTTC
12 | TRBJ2-1 | TRBD2 | once | TRBV29-1 | CSVGTGTSEQFF | TGCAGCGTTGGAACCGGGACTAGTGAGCAGTTCTTC
14 | TRBJ2-3 | NA | NA | TRBV20-1 | CSAGLLGAGDTQYF | TGCAGTGCTGGGCTTCTCGGGGCGGGGGATACGCAGTATTTT
18 | TRBJ2-4 | TRBD2 | few | TRBV7-8 | CASSLERGGTSSKNIQYF | TGTGCCAGCAGCTTAGAACGGGGGGGGACTAGTTCCAAAAACATTCAGTACTTC
13 | TRBJ2-5 | NA | NA | TRBV5-1 | CASGAGAQETQYF | TGCGCCAGCGGTGCGGGGGCTCAAGAGACCCAGTACTTC
13 | TRBJ2-1 | NA | NA | TRBV12-3/TRBV12-4 | CASSSGEYGEQFF | TGTGCCAGCAGTTCAGGGGAGTACGGTGAGCAGTTCTTC
14 | TRBJ2-1 | NA | NA | TRBV7-3 | CASSFGAGDSEQFF | TGTGCCAGCAGCTTTGGAGCGGGGGACAGTGAGCAGTTCTTC
14 | TRBJ2-5 | TRBD2 | NA | TRBV15 | CATSPGLTQETQYF | TGTGCCACCAGCCCGGGACTAACTCAAGAGACCCAGTACTTC
14 | TRBJ2-7 | NA | NA | TRBV7-9 | CASSLGGEGNEQYF | TGTGCCAGCAGCTTAGGAGGGGAAGGGAACGAGCAGTACTTC
15 | TRBJ2-5 | TRBD1 | NA | TRBV7-6 | CASSSRQGIQETQYF | TGTGCCAGCAGCTCCCGACAGGGAATCCAAGAGACCCAGTACTTC
15 | TRBJ2-7 | NA | NA | TRBV3-1 | CASSQDRFSYNEQYF | TGTGCCAGCAGCCAAGACAGGTTCTCCTACAATGAGCAGTACTTC
16 | TRBJ2-1 | TRBD1 | NA | TRBV6-1 | CASSFRTGWGYNEQFF | TGTGCCAGCAGTTTCCGGACAGGGTGGGGATACAATGAGCAGTTCTTC
14 | TRBJ2-7 | NA | once | TRBV2 | CASSYPKRYNEQYF | TGTGCCAGCAGTTACCCCAAGCGGTACAATGAGCAGTACTTC
14 | TRBJ2-1 | NA | NA | TRBV27 | CASSLSETINEQFF | TGTGCCAGCAGTTTATCGGAGACTATCAATGAGCAGTTCTTC
19 | TRBJ1-4 | NA | once | TRBV5-5 | CASSLGLGHSLATNEKLFF | TGTGCCAGCAGCTTGGGGCTAGGACATAGCCTTGCAACTAATGAAAAACTGTTTTTT
17 | TRBJ2-1 | NA | many | TRBV4-1 | CASSQDPVGRFYNEQFF | TGCGCCAGCAGCCAAGATCCAGTCGGCAGGTTCTACAATGAGCAGTTCTTC
12 | TRBJ2-7 | TRBD1 | NA | TRBV3-1 | CASSLRTGGQYF | TGTGCCAGCAGCCTCCGAACAGGGGGGCAGTACTTC
12 | TRBJ2-2 | NA | NA | TRBV12-3/TRBV12-4 | CASSPYIGELFF | TGTGCCAGCAGTCCTTACATCGGGGAGCTGTTTTTT
15 | TRBJ2-1 | TRBD2 | few | TRBV2 | CASDSGTAPYNEQFF | TGTGCCAGTGATAGCGGGACCGCCCCCTACAATGAGCAGTTCTTC
15 | TRBJ2-5 | NA | NA | TRBV7-2 | CASSLVDRKQETQYF | TGTGCCAGCAGCTTAGTAGACAGGAAACAAGAGACCCAGTACTTC
15 | TRBJ1-6 | TRBD1 | few | TRBV7-6 | CASSLSTGVYSPLHF | TGTGCCAGCAGCTTAAGTACAGGGGTTTATTCACCCCTCCACTTT
14 | TRBJ2-5 | NA | NA | TRBV20-1 | CSATHELVTETQYF | TGCAGTGCTACACACGAACTAGTCACTGAGACCCAGTACTTC
16 | TRBJ2-1 | TRBD2 | few | TRBV7-2 | CASSLELAGAYNEQFF | TGTGCCAGCAGCTTAGAACTAGCGGGAGCATACAATGAGCAGTTCTTC
16 | TRBJ2-1 | NA | few | TRBV7-3 | CASSPMAVLNNNEQFF | TGTGCCAGCAGCCCCATGGCCGTCCTTAATAACAATGAGCAGTTCTTC
14 | TRBJ2-3 | NA | NA | TRBV5-1 | CASSLQTETDTQYF | TGCGCCAGCAGCTTGCAGACAGAAACAGATACGCAGTATTTT